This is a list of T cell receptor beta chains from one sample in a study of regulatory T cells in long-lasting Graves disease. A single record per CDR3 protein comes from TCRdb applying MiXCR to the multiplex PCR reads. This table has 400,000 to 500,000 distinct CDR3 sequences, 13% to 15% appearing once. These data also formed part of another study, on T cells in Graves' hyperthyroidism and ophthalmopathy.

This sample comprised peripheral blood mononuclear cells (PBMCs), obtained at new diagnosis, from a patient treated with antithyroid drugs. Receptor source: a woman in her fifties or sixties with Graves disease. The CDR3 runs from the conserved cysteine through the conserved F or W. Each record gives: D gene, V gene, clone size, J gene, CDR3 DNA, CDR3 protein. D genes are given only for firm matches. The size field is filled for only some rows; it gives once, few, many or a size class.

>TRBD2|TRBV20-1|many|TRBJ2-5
TGCAGTGCTCGTACCGGGACTAGCGCCCGGGGGACCCAGTACTTC
CSARTGTSARGTQYF
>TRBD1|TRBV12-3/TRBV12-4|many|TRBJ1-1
TGTGCCAGCAAACTACAGGGGACTGAAGCTTTCTTT
CASKLQGTEAFF
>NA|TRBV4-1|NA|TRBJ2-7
TGCGCCAGCAGCCACGACGGAACTTACTACGAGCAGTACTTC
CASSHDGTYYEQYF
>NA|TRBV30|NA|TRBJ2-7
TGTGCCTGGAGTGTTAACCCCCCGACAGGGCAGTACTTC
CAWSVNPPTGQYF
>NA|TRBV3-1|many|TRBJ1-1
TGTGCCAGCAGCCAAGGGGGGGCGAACACTGAAGCTTTCTTT
CASSQGGANTEAFF
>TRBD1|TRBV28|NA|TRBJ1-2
TGTGCCAGCAGTTTGGAGACAGGGGGCGGTATTGGGTATGGCTACACCTTC
CASSLETGGGIGYGYTF
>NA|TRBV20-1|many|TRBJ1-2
TGCAGTGCTAGAGATTCCACAGGGTCTAACTATGGCTACACCTTC
CSARDSTGSNYGYTF
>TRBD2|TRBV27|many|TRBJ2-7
TGTGCCAGCAGTTTATCGAAGGCTAGCGGTCACCAGTACTTC
CASSLSKASGHQYF
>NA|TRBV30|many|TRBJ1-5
TGTGCCTGGAGTCGGGGGACGGGCAATCAGCCCCAGCATTTT
CAWSRGTGNQPQHF
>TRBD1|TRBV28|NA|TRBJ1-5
TGTGCCAGCAGCCCACTGGACAGGGGAGGCAATCAGCCCCAGCATTTT
CASSPLDRGGNQPQHF
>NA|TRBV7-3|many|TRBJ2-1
TGTGCCAGCAGCTTAGTTTCTCGGAATGAGCAGTTCTTC
CASSLVSRNEQFF
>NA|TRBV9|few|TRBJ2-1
TGTGCCAGCAGCACATCCATCGGGAGAGTTTACAATGAGCAGTTCTTC
CASSTSIGRVYNEQFF
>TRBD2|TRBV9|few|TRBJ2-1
TGTGCCAGCAGCGTAGAGGCTAGCGGTTACAATGAGCAGTTCTTC
CASSVEASGYNEQFF
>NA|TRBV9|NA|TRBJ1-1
TGTGCCAGCAGCCCCTCGGCAGGGATGAACACTGAAGCTTTCTTT
CASSPSAGMNTEAFF
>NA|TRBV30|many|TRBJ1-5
TGTGCCTGGAGTGTACGTGGTGGTCAGCCCCAGCATTTT
CAWSVRGGQPQHF
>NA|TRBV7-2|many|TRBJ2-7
TGTGCCAGCAGCTTAGGGGTTAGGGATGAGCAGTACTTC
CASSLGVRDEQYF
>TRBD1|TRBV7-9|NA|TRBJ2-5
TGTGCCAGCAGCGTCCGGGACAGAGAGACCCAGTACTTC
CASSVRDRETQYF
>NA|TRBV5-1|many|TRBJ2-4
TGCGCCAGCAGCTTGGGCAGCGTAGCCAAAAACATTCAGTACTTC
CASSLGSVAKNIQYF
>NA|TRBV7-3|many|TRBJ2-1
TGTGCCAGCAGCTCGACCTACAATGAGCAGTTCTTC
CASSSTYNEQFF
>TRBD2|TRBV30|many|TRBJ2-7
TGTGCCTGGAGCCCTCACACGGGGGGTTTATACGAGCAGTACTTC
CAWSPHTGGLYEQYF
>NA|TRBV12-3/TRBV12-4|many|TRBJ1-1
TGTGCCAGCACCCTGGGAAGAAACACTGAAGCTTTCTTT
CASTLGRNTEAFF
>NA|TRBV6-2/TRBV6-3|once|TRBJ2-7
TGTGCCAGCAGTGTTTCACAGGGTATTACATACGAGCAGTACTTC
CASSVSQGITYEQYF
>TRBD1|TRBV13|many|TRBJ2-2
TGTGCCAGCAGATCCGGGACAGGGGCGGCCGGGGAGCTGTTTTTT
CASRSGTGAAGELFF
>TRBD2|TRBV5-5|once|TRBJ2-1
TGTGCCAGCAGCTTGGGGACTAGCCTAACGAGCGCCTACAATGAGCAGTTCTTC
CASSLGTSLTSAYNEQFF
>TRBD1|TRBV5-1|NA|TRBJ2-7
TGCGCCAGCAGCCCGGGTCTTGACAGGGTTACCTACGAGCAGTACTTC
CASSPGLDRVTYEQYF
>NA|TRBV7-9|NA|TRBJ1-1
TGTGCCAGCAGCTCGACCCCAGGACAGAGACAAGCGAACACTGAAGCTTTCTTT
CASSSTPGQRQANTEAFF
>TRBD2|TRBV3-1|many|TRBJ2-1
TGTGCCAGCAGCCAAAGGGGACTAGGCTACAATGAGCAGTTCTTC
CASSQRGLGYNEQFF
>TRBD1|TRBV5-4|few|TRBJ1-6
TGTGCCAGCAGCGAGGACAGGGTTTTCTCACCCCTCCACTTT
CASSEDRVFSPLHF
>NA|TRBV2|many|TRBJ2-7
TGTGCCAGCAGTGAATCAGATTACGAGCAGTACTTC
CASSESDYEQYF
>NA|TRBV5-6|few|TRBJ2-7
TGTGCCAGCAGCCCGGAGACAGGCGCTATTACCTACGAGCAGTACTTC
CASSPETGAITYEQYF
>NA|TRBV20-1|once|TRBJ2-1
TGCAGTGCTACCGGATATTACAATGATCAGTTCTTC
CSATGYYNDQFF
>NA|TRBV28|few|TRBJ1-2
TGTGCCAGCAGTCCTGCCGGGGTAGTGGACTATGGCTACACCTTC
CASSPAGVVDYGYTF
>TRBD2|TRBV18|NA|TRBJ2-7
TGTGCCAGCTCACTGGATTCTAGCGGCTACGAGCAGTACTTC
CASSLDSSGYEQYF
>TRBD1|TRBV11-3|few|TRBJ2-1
TGTGCCAGCAGCTTAGGGACAGGGGGGCGTATAGAGAGCAATGAGCAGTTCTTC
CASSLGTGGRIESNEQFF
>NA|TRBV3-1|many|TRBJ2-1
TGTGCCAGCAGCCAAGGTGAGGCCTACAATGAGCAGTTCTTC
CASSQGEAYNEQFF
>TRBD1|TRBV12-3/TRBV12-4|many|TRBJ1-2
TGTGCCAGCAGACAGGGGGCTAACTATGGCTACACCTTC
CASRQGANYGYTF
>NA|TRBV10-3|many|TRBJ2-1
TGTGCCTTCGGGTGGGGTCTCGACAATGAGCAGTTCTTC
CAFGWGLDNEQFF
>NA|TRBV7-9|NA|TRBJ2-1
TGTGCCAGCAGCACAACCTCGGGGGGCTTTCACAATGAGCAGTTCTTC
CASSTTSGGFHNEQFF
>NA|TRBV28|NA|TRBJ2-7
TGTGCCAGCAATCTTGGGGGGGCGAGCCCCTACGAGCAGTACTTC
CASNLGGASPYEQYF
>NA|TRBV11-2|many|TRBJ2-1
TGTGCCAGCAGCTTACCCCTGGCGGGGCCGAACAATGAGCAGTTCTTC
CASSLPLAGPNNEQFF
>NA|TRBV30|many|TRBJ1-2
TGTGCCGGAGTGGTATCCTATGGCTACACCTTC
CAGVVSYGYTF
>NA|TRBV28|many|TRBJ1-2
TGTGCCAGCAGTTCTTCAGGGAGCGGCTATGGCTACACCTTC
CASSSSGSGYGYTF
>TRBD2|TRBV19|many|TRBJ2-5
TGTGCCAGTAGTATACTAGCGGGAAATGAGGAGGAGACCCAGTACTTC
CASSILAGNEEETQYF
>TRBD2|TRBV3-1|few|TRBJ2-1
TGTGCCAGCAGCCGCCCGGGACTAGGTGATCTTCAGTTCTTC
CASSRPGLGDLQFF
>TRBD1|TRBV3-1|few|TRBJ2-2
TGTGCCAGCAGCGCCCGGGACAGGGGCGTCCCCGGGGAGCTGTTTTTT
CASSARDRGVPGELFF
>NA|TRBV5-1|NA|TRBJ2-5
TGCGCCAGCAGCTCGTCCGGGACAAGCCAAGAGACCCAGTACTTC
CASSSSGTSQETQYF
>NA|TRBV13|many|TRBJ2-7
TGTGCCAGCAGCTTGGGGGAGGGGGTCTCCTACGAGCAGTACTTC
CASSLGEGVSYEQYF
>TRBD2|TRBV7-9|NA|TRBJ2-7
TGTGCCAGCAGGACCGGGGCAGGGGGACTAGCGGGAGTCCACGAGCAGTACTTC
CASRTGAGGLAGVHEQYF
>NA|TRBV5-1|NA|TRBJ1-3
TGCGCCAGCAGCTTGGTAGGCTTTCGAAACACCATATATTTT
CASSLVGFRNTIYF
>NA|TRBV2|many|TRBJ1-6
TGTGCCAGCAGTGACAGTCTTAATTCACCCCTCCACTTT
CASSDSLNSPLHF